This T cell receptor (beta chain) was recovered during a study of Ad26.COV2.S vaccination and SARS-CoV-2 variants. Study as a whole: Among those in the COV1001 Ad26.COV2.S trial arm was the donor.

Treatment specified: 15 to 20 received Ad26.COV2.S at low or high dose, single or two shots; several received placebo; per-sample allocation not given. After the first vaccine or placebo injection, samples were drawn on day 63. Profiled with immunoSEQ multiplex PCR; TCRdb holds only in-frame clones, not every one. This sample carries 400,000 to 450,000 clones, about 90% of them seen once, and the ten largest clones take around 4.2%. Germline V gene data show CDR1 as SGHNT and CDR2 as YENEEA. The V end was cut by 1 base, the J end by 5 bases, with 8 bases between. CDR3 length: 13 residues. Sample: peripheral blood, taken in a trial of Ad26.COV2.S vaccine versus placebo. The receptor comes from a person between 18 and 59 years old who received the Ad26.COV2.S COVID-19 vaccine or a placebo. V usage is TRBV11-3 and J usage is TRBJ1-1; D unresolved. The DNA for the CDR3 is TGTGCCAGCAGCTTAGCGGAGTGGACTGAAGCTTTCTTT. Translation gives CASSLAEWTEAFF.